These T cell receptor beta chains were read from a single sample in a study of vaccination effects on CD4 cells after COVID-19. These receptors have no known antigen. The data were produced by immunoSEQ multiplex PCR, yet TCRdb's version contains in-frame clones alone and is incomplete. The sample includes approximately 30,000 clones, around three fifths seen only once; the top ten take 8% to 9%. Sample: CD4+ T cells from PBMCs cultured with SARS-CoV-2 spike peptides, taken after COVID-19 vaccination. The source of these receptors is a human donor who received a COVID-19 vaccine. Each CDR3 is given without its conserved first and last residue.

cdr3_aa: ASSYSGNSLGQPQH
v_call: TRBV6-5
j_call: TRBJ1-5
cdr3_length: 14

cdr3_aa: ASSLDRADGYT
v_call: TRBV5-1
j_call: TRBJ1-2
cdr3_length: 11

cdr3_aa: SVEGLPNEKLF
v_call: TRBV29-1
j_call: TRBJ1-4
cdr3_length: 11

cdr3_aa: ASSYTGTSGGIYNEQF
v_call: TRBV5-8
j_call: TRBJ2-1
cdr3_length: 16

cdr3_aa: ASSEMAGGYGEQF
v_call: TRBV6-1
j_call: TRBJ2-1
cdr3_length: 13

cdr3_aa: SEIAGGLYNEQF
v_call: TRBV29-1
j_call: TRBJ2-1
cdr3_length: 12

cdr3_aa: ASSLVAGQGYNEQF
v_call: TRBV7-8
j_call: TRBJ2-1
cdr3_length: 14

cdr3_aa: ASTKDRGYNEQF
v_call: TRBV5-4
j_call: TRBJ2-1
cdr3_length: 12

cdr3_aa: ASSDRSGRALEQY
v_call: TRBV6-1
j_call: TRBJ2-7
cdr3_length: 13

cdr3_aa: ASSISGTDTQY
v_call: TRBV7-9
j_call: TRBJ2-3
cdr3_length: 11

cdr3_aa: ASSQDLYEQY
v_call: TRBV4-1
j_call: TRBJ2-7
cdr3_length: 10

cdr3_aa: ASSEAGSGSYEQY
v_call: TRBV6-1
j_call: TRBJ2-7
cdr3_length: 13

cdr3_aa: SASTGGGGYT
v_call: TRBV20-1
j_call: TRBJ1-2
cdr3_length: 10

cdr3_aa: ASASTAGGDISPLH
v_call: TRBV6-6
j_call: TRBJ1-6
cdr3_length: 14

cdr3_aa: AWRLRGGDYGYT
v_call: TRBV30
j_call: TRBJ1-2
cdr3_length: 12

cdr3_aa: ASSPPTGLASSYEQY
v_call: TRBV18
j_call: TRBJ2-7
cdr3_length: 15

cdr3_aa: SVVAGDYGRGDTQY
v_call: TRBV29-1
j_call: TRBJ2-3
cdr3_length: 14

cdr3_aa: ASSQESPIPAAYGYT
v_call: TRBV4-1
j_call: TRBJ1-2
cdr3_length: 15

cdr3_aa: ASSHPDRGSEQY
v_call: TRBV5-6
j_call: TRBJ2-7
cdr3_length: 12

cdr3_aa: ASGTGTGFEQY
v_call: TRBV2
j_call: TRBJ2-7
cdr3_length: 11

cdr3_aa: ASSEGLAGGLDTQY
v_call: TRBV6-1
j_call: TRBJ2-3
cdr3_length: 14